Shown below are 19 T cell receptor beta chains from a single sample sequenced in a study of T-cell reconstitution after alpha-beta-depleted transplantation in children (dated by TCRdb to the mid-2010s). The library came from PCR. TCRdb shows the sequencer as Illumina HiSeq 2500. TCR library preparation used molecular barcoding, with unique molecular identifiers applied to normalize quantification of the TCRbeta repertoire. The public reads were run again by TCRdb, first through fastp at Q25 and then through MiXCR, and only productive beta chains were kept. For every CDR3 protein sequence, its rows merge into one entry that carries the most common genes and DNA. The sample yields hundreds of thousands of distinct CDR3 sequences; under 20% were counted once. The ten most abundant clones make up roughly 27% of the sample. Sample treatment or condition, as interpreted from the label and publication: allogeneic hematopoietic cell transplantation with graft depleted of TCRalphabeta T cells and CD19 B cells.

The specimen was PBMCs, mostly from graft donor cells, collected 360 days after TCRalphabeta/CD19-depleted stem cell transplant. These receptors were taken from a boy in the first two years of life who had a stem cell transplant for Wiskott-Aldrich syndrome, so the T cells may come from the graft donor.

This clonotype occurred a few times. The J gene is TRBJ2-1, the V gene TRBV11-1, with TRBD2 matching 10 bases. This CDR3 spans 12 amino acids. Germline CDR1 reads SGHAT; CDR2 reads FQDESV (reference sequence). With V trimmed by 3 bases and J by 15 bases, 5 bases remained unmatched. CDR3 loop: CASSLSGGALFF. The CDR3 bases are TGTGCCAGCAGCTTGAGCGGGGGGGCCTTGTTCTTC.

The V gene is TRBV10-3, the J gene TRBJ2-2; D may be TRBD2 (6 bases). Trimming cost V 4 bases and J 2 bases, with 8 bases left between them. The CDR3 has 14 residues. The germline V gene encodes CDR1 ENHRY and CDR2 SYGVKD. The CDR3 is CAISVGTNTGELFF. CDR3 nucleotides: TGTGCCATCAGTGTCGGGACTAACACCGGGGAGCTGTTTTTT.

The chain has TRBV10-2 and TRBJ2-3; no definite D call. Germline CDR1 WSHSY, CDR2 SAAADI. V gave up 6 bases and J gave up 4 bases, with 11 bases separating them. The length of the CDR3 is 13 residues. CDR3 protein: CASRGLRADTQYF. In DNA, the CDR3 is TGCGCCAGCAGGGGTTTACGGGCAGATACGCAGTATTTT.

This clonotype was seen a few times. The chain's CDR3 is CASASSDTQYF. Here the CDR3 DNA reads TGTGCCAGCGCGAGTTCAGATACGCAGTATTTT. This chain uses TRBV7-9 with TRBJ2-3; D gene uncertain. The CDR3 extends over 11 amino acids. V was clipped by 8 bases and J by 4 bases, with 7 bases between them. Germline lookup yields CDR1 SEHNR and CDR2 FQNEAQ (reference sequence).

The chain uses TRBV7-6 and TRBJ2-2, with a possible D match to TRBD1 (5 bases). This CDR3 region has 16 residues. CDR1 is SGHVS, CDR2 FNYEAQ, per germline. V was cut by 2 bases and J by 2 bases, with 12 bases left in between. The chain's CDR3 is CASSLMQGLNTGELFF. CDR3 nucleotide sequence: TGTGCCAGCAGCTTAATGCAGGGCCTAAACACCGGGGAGCTGTTTTTT.

This rearrangement joins TRBV7-9 to TRBJ2-6, with 7 bases lining up with TRBD1. V shed 2 bases and J 4 bases; nucleotides not matched to a gene: 8. The CDR3 extends over 17 amino acids. In germline, CDR1 is SEHNR, CDR2 FQNEAQ (reference sequence). CDR3 sequence reads: CASSLSDRAFGANVLTF. The CDR3 region has the DNA TGTGCCAGCAGCTTAAGCGACAGGGCCTTCGGGGCCAACGTCCTGACTTTC.

The V and J genes are TRBV28 and TRBJ2-7; 13 bases map to TRBD2. Trimming at V came to 6 bases and at J to 4 bases, leaving 6 bases not matched to a gene. The CDR3 is 15 amino acids. The V gene's germline CDR1 is MDHEN and CDR2 SYDVKM. CDR3 protein: CASRGLGLAGYEQYF. CDR3 coding DNA: TGTGCCAGCAGAGGGTTGGGACTAGCGGGGTACGAGCAGTACTTC.

V is TRBV12-3 or TRBV12-4 and J is TRBJ2-7, with D possibly being TRBD1 (5 bases). This CDR3 region has 12 residues. Between the trimmed V and J ends, which lost 9 bases and 0 bases, there was a span of 9 bases. This CDR3 reads CARPGFSYEQYF. In DNA, the CDR3 is TGTGCCAGACCAGGGTTCTCCTACGAGCAGTACTTC.

This clonotype was counted a few times. The rearrangement links TRBV29-1 to TRBJ2-4, with D perhaps matching TRBD2 (6 bases). This CDR3 has 15 amino acids. The V end was cut by 6 bases, the J end by 8 bases, with 23 bases between. Germline CDR1 is SQVTM and CDR2 is ANQGSEA. CDR3 DNA sequence: TGCAGCGTCGCACCATGGGGAGGATATAATGACATTCAGTACTTC. Its protein is CSVAPWGGYNDIQYF.

This clonotype was seen a handful of times. This chain joins TRBV6-1 and TRBJ2-3, with 11 bases matching TRBD2. CDR1 is MNHNS and CDR2 is SASEGT in the germline V gene. V lost 7 bases, J lost 0 bases, and 3 bases stayed unmatched. CDR3 length: 15 amino acids. In nucleotides, the CDR3 is TGTGCCAGCACCATAGCGGGAGGGAGCACAGATACGCAGTATTTT. Amino acid sequence: CASTIAGGSTDTQYF.

This clonotype was picked up a small number of times. This chain joins TRBV1 and TRBJ1-4; TRBD1 is the table's D call and was not checked against the DNA. TRBV1 is annotated as a pseudogene. CDR3 length: 15 residues. The CDR3 region has the DNA TGCACCAGCAGCCAAATCCGGGCGCTTAATGAAAAACTGTTTTTT. Encoded protein: CTSSQIRALNEKLFF.

The chain links TRBV5-1 to TRBJ1-4; D perhaps matches TRBD1 (5 bases). The CDR3 has 14 amino acids. The V and J ends lost 2 bases and 0 bases respectively, with 5 bases between them. Germline V gives CDR1 SGHRS, CDR2 YFSETQ. For the CDR3, the DNA is TGCGCCAGCAGCTTACAGGCAACTAATGAAAAACTGTTTTTT. It is translated as CASSLQATNEKLFF.

V is TRBV20-1 and J is TRBJ2-1, with 8 bases aligning to TRBD2. The CDR3 is made up of 16 amino acids. Germline-derived CDR1 and CDR2 are DFQATT and SNEGSKA (reference sequence). After removal of 0 bases from V and 5 bases from J, the junction contained 9 bases not matched to a gene. The CDR3 DNA reads TGCAGTGCTAGAGATAGGGAGCGGGGGTTCGACAATGAGCAGTTCTTC. Its protein product is CSARDRERGFDNEQFF.

This clonotype was seen a few times. V and J are TRBV5-1 and TRBJ2-1; 8 bases fit TRBD2. Per the germline V gene, CDR1 is SGHRS and CDR2 is YFSETQ. After removal of 0 bases from V and 7 bases from J, the junction contained 6 bases not matched to a gene. The CDR3 spans 15 residues. The CDR3 nucleotides are TGCGCCAGCAGCTTGGAAATAGCGGGGTCGAATGAGCAGTTCTTC. Residues: CASSLEIAGSNEQFF.

This clonotype came up many times. V gene TRBV7-2 combines with J gene TRBJ2-3; weak D call: TRBD2 (6 bases). The CDR3 is 14 residues long. Germline-derived CDR1 and CDR2 are SGHTA and FQGNSA. V shed 1 base and J shed 4 bases, with 9 bases lying between them. This CDR3 reads CASSLVGGADTQYF. For the CDR3, the DNA is TGTGCCAGCAGCTTAGTCGGAGGGGCAGATACGCAGTATTTT.

This sequence joins TRBV6-5 and TRBJ2-7; D ambiguous. The CDR3 is 15 residues long. Trimming took 0 bases from V and 4 from J, leaving 13 bases between them. Germline lookup yields CDR1 MNHEY and CDR2 SVGAGI. The CDR3 loop is CASSYSPSSGYEQYF. DNA of the CDR3: TGTGCCAGCAGTTACTCGCCCTCCTCCGGGTACGAGCAGTACTTC.

This clonotype turned up a few times. V gene TRBV4-1 combines with J gene TRBJ2-2; TRBD1 might be the D (6 bases). Trimming took off 0 bases at V and 5 bases at J, with 19 bases between the two ends. Germline assignment: CDR1 MGHRA and CDR2 YSYEKL. The CDR3 runs 18 residues. CDR3: CASSQDGRGTPRTGELFF. The DNA of the CDR3 is TGCGCCAGCAGCCAAGATGGAAGGGGGACCCCCCGTACCGGGGAGCTGTTTTTT.

In this sample, this clonotype turned up a few times. This sequence joins TRBV30 and TRBJ2-5, with 8 bases lining up with TRBD1. CDR1 is GTSNPN, CDR2 SVGIG, per germline (reference sequence). The CDR3 sequence is 14 residues long. V shed 0 bases and J 5 bases; nucleotides not matched to a gene: 5. The CDR3 coding sequence is TGTGCCTGGAGTGTTGGACAGGGCCGGGAGACCCAGTACTTC. This translates into CAWSVGQGRETQYF.

The chain has TRBV7-9 and TRBJ2-1, with 7 bases lining up with TRBD2. The germline V gene encodes CDR1 SEHNR and CDR2 FQNEAQ (reference sequence). The CDR3 sequence is 15 residues long. J gave up 9 bases and V 4 bases, and 12 bases lay outside the gene matches. For the CDR3, the DNA is TGTGCCAGCAGCTCCAAGGGGAGGGTCGATCCTGAGCAGTTCTTC. This encodes CASSSKGRVDPEQFF.